Shown below are 14 T cell receptor beta chains from a single sample sequenced in a study of CD8 T cells in ankylosing spondylitis. Broader study findings: Ankylosing spondylitis blood seemed to carry a telltale TCR beta motif made of about 8 highly homologous variants.

These receptors' antigens are unknown. TCRdb passed the 5' RACE reads through MiXCR, listing each CDR3 protein once. The profile shows roughly 370,000 distinct CDR3 sequences, 20% to 25% of them singletons. The sequencing sample was made of blood, either unsorted or a sorted T cell fraction (not recorded which). The receptors were sampled from a male donor with ankylosing spondylitis.

The chain joins TRBV6-2 or TRBV6-3 to TRBJ2-3; possibly TRBD1 or TRBD2 for D (5 bases each). Trimming left V 4 bases short and J 6 bases short, with 8 bases between. This CDR3 contains 12 residues. Germline CDR1 MNHEY, CDR2 SVGEGT. CDR3 sequence: CASSFREDTQYF. In nucleotides, the CDR3 is TGTGCCAGCAGTTTCAGGGAGGATACGCAGTATTTT.

This chain uses TRBV6-1 with TRBJ2-7, with D possibly TRBD1 on 6 matching bases. The CDR3 extends over 15 amino acids. Germline V gene sequence: CDR1 MNHNS, CDR2 SASEGT. V was trimmed by 0 bases and J by 2 bases, leaving 11 bases between them. This CDR3 is CASSEAWTVAYEQYF. The CDR3 DNA follows: TGTGCCAGCAGTGAAGCGTGGACAGTCGCCTACGAGCAGTACTTC.

This chain connects TRBV27 to TRBJ2-3; 9 nucleotides match TRBD1. There are 16 residues in the CDR3. Per germline, CDR1 MNHEY and CDR2 SMNVEV (reference sequence). V lost 3 bases and J lost 5; bases outside the gene matches: 9. This CDR3 reads CASSFRLTGGGDTQYF. The CDR3 nucleotides are TGTGCCAGCAGTTTCCGTCTGACAGGGGGAGGAGATACGCAGTATTTT.

The genes are TRBV7-9 and TRBJ2-3; TRBD1 matches 8 bases. Germline loops: CDR1 SEHNR, CDR2 FQNEAQ (reference sequence). This CDR3 region has 16 residues. V lost 4 bases, J lost 4 bases, and 10 bases stayed unmatched. In DNA form, the CDR3 reads TGTGCCAGCAGCTCCACGACAGGGGCAGGGGCAGATACGCAGTATTTT. It codes for CASSSTTGAGADTQYF.

This clonotype was counted at least ten times. The rearrangement links TRBV5-1 to TRBJ1-1; D is unclear. The CDR3 length is 16 residues. Germline V gene data show CDR1 as SGHRS and CDR2 as YFSETQ. V lost 3 bases and J lost 1, with 16 bases in between. The CDR3 region has the DNA TGCGCCAGCAGCTCCTATAGCGGACGGAGGAACACTGAAGCTTTCTTT. Translation gives CASSSYSGRRNTEAFF.

The CDR3, as DNA: TGTGCCAGCAGCGAGGTGGGACAGGGCTGGGGCTATGGCTACACCTTC. It codes for CASSEVGQGWGYGYTF. This chain uses TRBV9 with TRBJ1-2; 9 positions match TRBD1. J was trimmed by 4 bases and V by 3 bases; bases with no gene match: 10. Germline CDR1 SGDLS, CDR2 YYNGEE. The CDR3 contains 16 residues.

This clonotype was picked up a small number of times. The genes are TRBV5-1 and TRBJ2-5, with 11 bases that match TRBD2. CDR1 and CDR2 from the germline V gene are SGHRS and YFSETQ. The CDR3 is 16 amino acids. V was pared by 4 bases and J by 0 bases, with 5 bases of the junction left unmatched. DNA for the CDR3: TGCGCCAGCAGCCCCCTAGCGGGAGGCAACCAAGAGACCCAGTACTTC. Its translation is CASSPLAGGNQETQYF.

V is TRBV5-1 and J is TRBJ2-7, with 7 bases lining up with TRBD1. Germline CDR1 is SGHRS and CDR2 is YFSETQ. V lost 4 bases, J lost 0 bases, and 4 bases stayed unmatched. The CDR3 loop spans 14 amino acids. The DNA for the CDR3 is TGCGCCAGCAGCCCGACAGGGATCTCCTACGAGCAGTACTTC. Amino acid sequence: CASSPTGISYEQYF.

This chain connects TRBV20-1 to TRBJ1-5, with D uncertain. Deletions cut 3 bases from V and 1 base from J, with 7 bases between. This CDR3 spans 13 amino acids. Per germline, CDR1 DFQATT and CDR2 SNEGSKA (reference sequence). CDR3 bases: TGCAGTGCTAGTCACAACAGCAATCAGCCCCAGCATTTT. Its translation is CSASHNSNQPQHF.

V is TRBV27 and J is TRBJ2-1; no clear D gene. V lost 3 bases, J lost 5 bases, and 5 bases lay in between. The CDR3 sequence is 12 residues long. Per germline, CDR1 MNHEY and CDR2 SMNVEV (reference sequence). The CDR3 DNA reads TGTGCCAGCAGTTTCCGTCACAATGAGCAGTTCTTC. This gives the protein CASSFRHNEQFF.

This clonotype was observed a handful of times. The genes are TRBV28 and TRBJ1-5; a possible D gene is TRBD1 (5 bases). The CDR3 has 13 residues. Germline V gives CDR1 MDHEN, CDR2 SYDVKM. V gave up 8 bases and J gave up 5 bases, with 13 bases separating them. Here the CDR3 DNA reads TGTGCCAGCGGAAAGGGGTACTATCAGCCCCAGCATTTT. Translation: CASGKGYYQPQHF.

V is TRBV29-1 and J is TRBJ2-3; D is possibly TRBD2 (6 bases). Germline V gene sequence: CDR1 SQVTM, CDR2 ANQGSEA. The CDR3 runs 14 residues. Trimming shortened V by 1 base and J by 1 base, and 9 bases separated the two germline ends. The CDR3 nucleotides are TGCAGCGTTGAAGGGGAGCGGGGCACAGATACGCAGTATTTT. Translation gives CSVEGERGTDTQYF.

This clonotype was counted a few times. The rearrangement joins TRBV3-1 to TRBJ2-3; TRBD2 aligns across 11 bases. The CDR3 covers 16 residues. The V and J ends lost 1 base and 1 base, in that order; junction bases with no gene match: 1. Germline assignment: CDR1 LGHDT and CDR2 YNNKEL (reference sequence). This CDR3 reads CASSQGLAGRTDTQYF. The DNA of the CDR3 is TGTGCCAGCAGCCAAGGACTAGCGGGACGCACAGATACGCAGTATTTT.

The chain couples TRBV30 to TRBJ2-2; D is unresolved. Trimming took 2 bases from V and 6 from J, leaving 7 bases between them. The CDR3 is 12 amino acids. Germline lookup yields CDR1 GTSNPN and CDR2 SVGIG (reference sequence). The CDR3 bases are TGTGCCTGGAGTATGGTATCCGGGGAGCTGTTTTTT. The encoded protein is CAWSMVSGELFF.